The 18 T cell receptor beta chains presented below share a single source sample, sequenced in a study of blood T cells in healthy people across ages. A second PCR, run for 7 to 11 cycles, used a sample-barcoded 5' primer plus a J-beta primer mix. TCRdb re-analysed the 5' RACE reads in MiXCR, keeping a single row per CDR3 protein. The table records hundreds of thousands of distinct CDR3 sequences, under 30% of them present only once. The data also belong to a second study, concerning T cells of mothers and their children.

Sequencing input: blood. The origin of the receptors is a boy under 18 in good health.

The table lists this clonotype with many counts. The V call is TRBV27, the J call TRBJ2-1; TRBD1 agrees at 8 bases. Per germline, CDR1 MNHEY and CDR2 SMNVEV (reference sequence). J gave up 2 bases and V 5 bases, and 8 bases lay outside the gene matches. There are 16 residues in the CDR3. The CDR3 DNA is TGTGCCAGCAGTAACTCCAGGGGGCCTCCCTACAATGAGCAGTTCTTC. It yields the protein CASSNSRGPPYNEQFF.

The chain carries TRBV10-3 and TRBJ1-6; possibly TRBD1 for D (6 bases). Germline V gene sequence: CDR1 ENHRY, CDR2 SYGVKD. V was cut by 6 bases and J by 15 bases, with 24 bases left in between. The CDR3 consists of 15 residues. CDR3 region: CAISPGGAPAEVLHF. CDR3 coding DNA: TGTGCCATCAGCCCTGGGGGGGCCCCCGCTGAGGTCCTCCACTTT.

This clonotype was detected only a few times. This chain joins TRBV7-2 and TRBJ2-3; possible D gene TRBD2, 6 bases. This CDR3 contains 16 residues. In germline, CDR1 is SGHTA, CDR2 FQGNSA. V was clipped by 2 bases and J by 1 base, with 13 bases between them. CDR3 amino acids: CASSLYGGMRTDTQYF. For the CDR3, the DNA is TGTGCCAGCAGCTTATATGGGGGGATGCGCACAGATACGCAGTATTTT.

This clonotype was counted only a few times. V gene TRBV7-3 combines with J gene TRBJ1-4; D is possibly TRBD1 (5 bases). Germline V gene lookup returns CDR1 SGHTA and CDR2 FQGTGA. V lost 8 bases to trimming and J lost 0 bases, with 19 bases between them. CDR3 length: 17 amino acids. CDR3 loop: CASLTGAGKATNEKLFF. CDR3 nucleotide sequence: TGTGCCAGCCTAACCGGGGCAGGGAAAGCAACTAATGAAAAACTGTTTTTT.

The chain carries TRBV29-1 and TRBJ2-1; maybe TRBD2 (6 bases). CDR3 length equals 12 residues. Germline-derived CDR1 and CDR2 are SQVTM and ANQGSEA. V was cut by 2 bases and J by 9 bases, with 11 bases left in between. The CDR3 region is CSVELARGEQFF. The CDR3 bases are TGCAGCGTTGAACTAGCGAGGGGTGAGCAGTTCTTC.

This chain uses TRBV20-1 with TRBJ2-5; TRBD2 matches 9 bases. The DNA end favors TRBJ2-1, so the J call may be wrong. Germline V gene sequence: CDR1 DFQATT, CDR2 SNEGSKA (reference sequence). The CDR3 length is 17 residues. The CDR3 loop is CSASRIAGVLAYNEQFF. In DNA form, the CDR3 reads TGCAGTGCTAGTAGAATAGCGGGAGTTCTCGCGTACAATGAGCAGTTCTTC.

The chain recombines TRBV28 with TRBJ2-7; D possibly matches TRBD1 or TRBD2 (5 bases each). The V gene's germline CDR1 is MDHEN and CDR2 SYDVKM. V lost 7 bases and J lost 1, with 14 bases in between. The CDR3 has 14 residues. CDR3 bases: TGTGCCAGCAATAGGGACCATTTATCCTACGAGCAGTACTTC. It specifies CASNRDHLSYEQYF.

CDR3 sequence (DNA): TGCAGTGCCGACCGATGGGGGCGGAATGAGCAGTTCTTC. Amino acid sequence: CSADRWGRNEQFF. The chain links TRBV20-1 to TRBJ2-5; possibly TRBD1 for D (6 bases). The J call is uncertain, as TRBJ2-1 better fits the DNA end. Germline V CDR1 and CDR2: DFQATT, SNEGSKA (reference sequence). The CDR3 has 13 residues.

This clonotype was observed a few times. Germline is not matched at one junction end, which may reflect a read error. J is TRBJ2-5 and V is TRBV27; D uncertain. CDR3 size: 16 residues. In germline, CDR1 is MNHEY, CDR2 SMNVEV (reference sequence). CDR3 residues: CASGLSMGSYQETQYF. CDR3 bases: TGTGCCAGCGGTTTATCGATGGGCAGTTACCAAGAGACCCAGTACTTC.

The chain combines TRBV20-1 with TRBJ2-3, with D perhaps TRBD2 (5 bases). The V and J ends lost 5 bases and 0 bases respectively, with 18 bases between them. This CDR3 spans 16 amino acids. Germline CDR1 reads DFQATT; CDR2 reads SNEGSKA (reference sequence). CDR3 sequence reads: CSADRILERSTDTQYF. CDR3 coding DNA: TGCAGTGCTGACCGGATTCTTGAGCGGAGCACAGATACGCAGTATTTT.

This clonotype was observed a few times. J is TRBJ1-1 and V is TRBV7-2, with TRBD1 matching 7 bases. The germline V gene has CDR1 SGHTA and CDR2 FQGNSA. The CDR3 is 14 residues long. J gave up 1 base and V 5 bases, and 4 bases lay outside the gene matches. In DNA, the CDR3 is TGTGCCAGCAGCCCCTCAGGGGGGAACACTGAAGCTTTCTTT. It specifies CASSPSGGNTEAFF.

V usage is TRBV7-3 and J usage is TRBJ2-1, with TRBD2 matching 10 bases. Trimming cost V 5 bases and J 10 bases; bases outside gene matches: 11. Germline V gene data show CDR1 as SGHTA and CDR2 as FQGTGA. The CDR3 runs to 15 residues. Here the CDR3 reads CASSPGLAGADEQFF. The CDR3 DNA sequence: TGTGCCAGCAGCCCGGGGCTAGCGGGAGCCGACGAGCAGTTCTTC.

This clonotype was counted at least ten times. The genes are TRBV28 and TRBJ2-5; 10 bases are shared with TRBD2. The germline CDR1 and CDR2 sequences are MDHEN and SYDVKM. The length of the CDR3 is 15 residues. Germline trimming cut 6 bases from V and 1 base from J; bases unmatched to any gene: 5. Here the CDR3 reads CASSYSGGPQETQYF. CDR3 nucleotides: TGTGCCAGCAGCTATAGCGGGGGGCCCCAAGAGACCCAGTACTTC.

This clonotype was picked up a small number of times. V and J are TRBV28 and TRBJ2-2; TRBD2 might be the D (5 bases). Germline V gene sequence: CDR1 MDHEN, CDR2 SYDVKM. Trimming shortened V by 8 bases and J by 0 bases, and 7 bases separated the two germline ends. The CDR3 extends over 13 amino acids. CDR3 sequence: CASPSSNTGELFF. In DNA form, the CDR3 reads TGTGCCAGCCCTAGCTCGAACACCGGGGAGCTGTTTTTT.

V usage is TRBV5-5 and J usage is TRBJ2-1; a weak D match, TRBD2 (5 bases). The CDR3 has 15 amino acids. Germline V lookup: CDR1 SGHKS, CDR2 YYEKEE (reference sequence). The V and J ends lost 1 base and 6 bases respectively, with 14 bases between them. CDR3 sequence reads: CASSLPGGRFNEQFF. The CDR3 DNA is TGTGCCAGCAGCTTGCCAGGAGGTAGATTCAATGAGCAGTTCTTC.

This chain links TRBV7-3 with TRBJ2-5; 11 bases agree with TRBD2. The CDR3 sequence is 14 residues long. J gave up 5 bases and V 4 bases, and 3 bases lay outside the gene matches. Germline V gene lookup returns CDR1 SGHTA and CDR2 FQGTGA. CDR3 loop: CASSSLAGGETQYF. CDR3 in DNA: TGTGCCAGCAGCTCTTTAGCGGGAGGGGAGACCCAGTACTTC. Full variable domain (rest looked up from reference TRBV7-3 and TRBJ2-5): GAGVSQTPSNKVTEKGKYVELRCDPISGHTALYWYRQSLGQGPEFLIYFQGTGAADDSGLPNDRFFAVRPEGSVSTLKIQRTERGDSAVYLCASSSLAGGETQYFGPGTRLLVL.

Comments on this clonotype: Mismatch with germline at one junction end may stem from a read error. The rearrangement joins TRBV4-3 to TRBJ2-7; unclear D gene. Germline assignment: CDR1 LGHNA and CDR2 YSLEER. This CDR3 has 13 residues. The CDR3 DNA reads TGCGCCAGCAGCCAAGGGTCCCCCCACGAGCAGTACTTT. As protein: CASSQGSPHEQYF.

This clonotype was counted only a few times. The CDR3, as DNA: TGCAGTGCTAGGACCCCGGGGGGAAATACCGGGGAGCTGTTTTTT. This codes for CSARTPGGNTGELFF. This chain joins TRBV20-1 and TRBJ2-2; TRBD2 matches at 7 bases. Germline CDR1 reads DFQATT; CDR2 reads SNEGSKA (reference sequence). The length of the CDR3 is 15 residues. With 3 bases clipped from V and 5 bases from J, the junction kept 9 bases outside the gene matches.